Following are 15 T cell receptor beta chains from one sample sequenced in a study of chemoradiotherapy in HPV16-positive cancers. Profiled with immunoSEQ multiplex PCR; TCRdb holds only in-frame clones, not every one. Of tens of thousands of clones in the sample, about 93% are singletons; the top ten hold approximately 18%. This sample comprised blood, obtained from a patient who underwent chemoradiotherapy. The receptor set was obtained from a human donor with HPV-associated anogenital cancer.

This sequence joins TRBV19 and TRBJ2-5; D is ambiguous. The V gene lost 7 bases and the J gene lost 5 bases, with 14 bases spanning the gap. The CDR3 has 13 residues. Germline V gene lookup returns CDR1 LNHDA and CDR2 SQIVND (reference sequence). As DNA, the CDR3 is TGTGCCAGTAACCACCGGGTTGGTGAGACCCAGTACTTC. As protein: CASNHRVGETQYF.

The rearrangement uses TRBV10-3 and TRBJ2-7, with D perhaps TRBD2 (5 bases). Germline assignment: CDR1 ENHRY and CDR2 SYGVKD. Between the trimmed V and J ends, which lost 10 bases and 3 bases, there was a span of 13 bases. This CDR3 has 12 residues. The DNA of the CDR3 is TGTGCCAGCACGGGGTCGGGCTACGAGCAGTACTTC. This translates into CASTGSGYEQYF.

The gene calls are TRBV14 and TRBJ1-5; D remains unclear. CDR1 SGHDN and CDR2 FVKESK come from the germline V gene. Between the trimmed V and J ends, which lost 3 bases and 9 bases, there was a span of 9 bases. The CDR3 has 12 amino acids. CDR3 loop: CASSHGSGPQHF. The CDR3 bases are TGTGCCAGCAGCCACGGATCCGGGCCCCAGCATTTT.

This chain uses TRBV6-5 with TRBJ2-3; 9 nucleotides align to TRBD1. V was clipped by 6 bases and J by 1 base; unmatched bases: 2. The germline V gene has CDR1 MNHEY and CDR2 SVGAGI. The CDR3 length is 14 residues. Here the CDR3 reads CASRRQGGTDTQYF. The CDR3 region has the DNA TGTGCCAGCAGGCGACAGGGGGGCACAGATACGCAGTATTTT.

The genes are TRBV5-5 and TRBJ2-2, with 7 bases lining up with TRBD1. The CDR3 has 16 residues. The V gene end was trimmed by 7 bases and the J gene end by 1 base; junction bases not matched to a gene: 10. Germline values: CDR1 SGHKS, CDR2 YYEKEE (reference sequence). The CDR3 DNA is TGTGCCAGCCGTACTGCCGGGACAGAGAACACCGGGGAGCTGTTTTTT. The encoded protein is CASRTAGTENTGELFF.

The genes are TRBV11-1 and TRBJ1-2; TRBD1 might be the D (6 bases). V lost 4 bases, J lost 7 bases, and 16 bases lay in between. Germline V gives CDR1 SGHAT, CDR2 FQDESV (reference sequence). The CDR3 contains 14 residues. The CDR3, as DNA: TGTGCCAGCAGCTCGAAAAACAGGGTTCCTGGCTACACCTTC. This translates into CASSSKNRVPGYTF.

The chain is built from TRBV27 and TRBJ1-2; TRBD1 might be the D (5 bases). The germline gives CDR1 MNHEY, CDR2 SMNVEV (reference sequence). V lost 6 bases and J lost 9, with 17 bases in between. This CDR3 spans 13 amino acids. The CDR3 nucleotides read TGTGCCAGCAGCACCGACAGTCTAAGGAGCTACACCTTC. It specifies CASSTDSLRSYTF.

The J gene is TRBJ1-5, the V gene TRBV19, with 7 bases lining up with TRBD1. This CDR3 has 15 residues. CDR1 LNHDA and CDR2 SQIVND come from the germline V gene (reference sequence). The junction had 8 bases not matched to a gene; V was cut back by 7 bases and J by 2 bases. CDR3 nucleotide sequence: TGTGCCAGTACCGTGACAGGGTTTGGCAATCAGCCCCAGCATTTT. Protein: CASTVTGFGNQPQHF. Combining the CDR3 with reference TRBV19 and TRBJ1-5 gives the whole variable domain DGGITQSPKYLFRKEGQNVTLSCEQNLNHDAMYWYRQDPGQGLRLIYYSQIVNDFQKGDIAEGYSVSREKKESFPLTVTSAQKNPTAFYLCASTVTGFGNQPQHFGDGTRLSIL.

The chain has TRBV11-1 and TRBJ1-1, with TRBD1 matching over 9 bases. The length of the CDR3 is 16 residues. The germline CDR1 and CDR2 sequences are SGHAT and FQDESV (reference sequence). The V and J ends lost 2 bases and 5 bases, in that order; junction bases with no gene match: 9. The CDR3 sequence: CASSLSPGTGTTEAFF. Written as DNA, the CDR3 is TGTGCCAGCAGCTTATCCCCCGGGACAGGGACGACTGAAGCTTTCTTT.

The chain combines TRBV18 with TRBJ2-7; TRBD2 might be the D (6 bases). Trimming pared 6 bases from V and 5 bases from J, leaving 23 bases between. The CDR3 runs to 16 residues. The germline CDR1 and CDR2 sequences are KGHSH and LQKENI. For the CDR3, the DNA is TGTGCCAGCTCTCCAACGGGGGTTCAGGGTGCTCACGAGCAGTACTTC. It yields the protein CASSPTGVQGAHEQYF.

This clone appeared a single time. The chain has TRBV19 and TRBJ1-2; D unresolved. The CDR3 length is 13 residues. Germline V gene data show CDR1 as LNHDA and CDR2 as SQIVND (reference sequence). V dropped 5 bases and J dropped 4 bases, with 11 bases sitting between them. CDR3 amino acids: CASSLTALYGYTF. The CDR3 nucleotides read TGTGCCAGTAGTCTTACAGCGCTCTATGGCTACACCTTC.

This rearrangement joins TRBV19 to TRBJ1-2; 12 bases map to TRBD1. The germline gives CDR1 LNHDA, CDR2 SQIVND (reference sequence). This CDR3 comprises 15 residues. J lost 7 bases, V lost 6 bases, and 9 bases had no gene match. The CDR3 is CASRITGTGGVGYTF. As DNA, the CDR3 is TGTGCCAGTAGGATAACCGGGACAGGGGGCGTTGGCTACACCTTC.

The rearrangement links TRBV11-2 to TRBJ2-7; 7 nucleotides align to TRBD1. After removal of 4 bases from V and 0 bases from J, the junction contained 6 bases not matched to a gene. CDR3 size: 15 residues. Germline CDR1 SGHAT, CDR2 FQNNGV. The DNA for the CDR3 is TGTGCCAGCAGCTCAACGACAGGGAGCTCCTACGAGCAGTACTTC. Protein product: CASSSTTGSSYEQYF.

J is TRBJ2-7 and V is TRBV7-2; 7 nucleotides line up with TRBD1. J gave up 5 bases and V 5 bases, and 6 bases lay outside the gene matches. The CDR3 has 13 amino acids. The germline gives CDR1 SGHTA, CDR2 FQGNSA. The CDR3 here is CASSLGQVHEQYF. The CDR3 DNA reads TGTGCCAGCAGCCTAGGACAGGTCCACGAGCAGTACTTC.

V gene TRBV4-2 combines with J gene TRBJ1-1, with 11 bases that match TRBD1. The CDR3 sequence is 15 residues long. CDR1 is LGHNA and CDR2 is YNFKEQ in the germline V gene. Trimming cost V 4 bases and J 6 bases; bases outside gene matches: 7. As DNA, the CDR3 is TGTGCCAGCAGCCTCGGGACAGGGGGAGGTCCTGAAGCTTTCTTT. Translated, it gives CASSLGTGGGPEAFF.